This entry lists 8 T cell receptor beta chains sequenced from one sample in a study of T cells expressing NK-cell markers. TCRdb re-called the 5' RACE reads; one entry per CDR3 protein, DNA not given. The sample has around 470,000 distinct CDR3 sequences. Specimen: blood T cells: a sorted CD56 or NKG2C T cell subset, CD4+ or CD8+ T cells, or bulk PBMC T cells (not recorded which). These receptors were obtained from a woman aged 45-65 years in good health.

The gene calls are TRBV7-2 and TRBJ2-1; TCRdb gives TRBD1 as the D gene, but with no DNA this cannot be confirmed. The CDR3 is made up of 14 amino acids. The germline CDR1 and CDR2 sequences are SGHTA and FQGNSA. The CDR3 loop reads CASSLDGGVREQFF.

V and J are TRBV27 and TRBJ2-3; TCRdb returns TRBD2, unconfirmable since there is no DNA. The CDR3 contains 13 residues. Germline V gives CDR1 MNHEY, CDR2 SMNVEV (reference sequence). CDR3 residues: CASSYGNTDTQYF.

CDR3 sequence: CASSIGDTANQPQHF. The gene calls are TRBV19 and TRBJ1-5; the TRBD1 assignment by TCRdb is unverifiable without DNA. The germline V gene has CDR1 LNHDA and CDR2 SQIVND (reference sequence). The CDR3 length is 15 residues.

This CDR3 is CASLRPGRGYTF. The rearrangement joins TRBV2 to TRBJ1-2; the TRBD1 assignment by TCRdb is unverifiable without DNA. The germline V gene encodes CDR1 SNHLY and CDR2 FYNNEI. CDR3 length equals 12 residues.

The chain uses TRBV20-1 and TRBJ1-1; TCRdb's D gene call, TRBD1, goes unchecked for lack of DNA. The CDR3 is made up of 15 amino acids. Per the germline V gene, CDR1 is DFQATT and CDR2 is SNEGSKA (reference sequence). The CDR3 reads CSAANRDRGPERSFF.

The chain employs TRBV6-6 and TRBJ2-2; TCRdb's D call of TRBD2 is untestable without DNA. This CDR3 contains 16 residues. In germline, CDR1 is MNHNY, CDR2 SVGAGI (reference sequence). The CDR3 region is CASTWVGGAGAGELFF.

The V gene is TRBV29-1, the J gene TRBJ2-7; the TCRdb call, TRBD2, lacks DNA for checking. The CDR3 runs to 15 residues. CDR1 SQVTM and CDR2 ANQGSEA come from the germline V gene. The CDR3 sequence is CSVEKGGGRLYEQYF.

The chain combines TRBV20-1 with TRBJ2-3; TCRdb indicates TRBD2, and absent DNA this call remains unverified. This CDR3 has 19 residues. Germline V gene sequence: CDR1 DFQATT, CDR2 SNEGSKA (reference sequence). The CDR3 protein is CSAISRLASGTISTDTQYF.